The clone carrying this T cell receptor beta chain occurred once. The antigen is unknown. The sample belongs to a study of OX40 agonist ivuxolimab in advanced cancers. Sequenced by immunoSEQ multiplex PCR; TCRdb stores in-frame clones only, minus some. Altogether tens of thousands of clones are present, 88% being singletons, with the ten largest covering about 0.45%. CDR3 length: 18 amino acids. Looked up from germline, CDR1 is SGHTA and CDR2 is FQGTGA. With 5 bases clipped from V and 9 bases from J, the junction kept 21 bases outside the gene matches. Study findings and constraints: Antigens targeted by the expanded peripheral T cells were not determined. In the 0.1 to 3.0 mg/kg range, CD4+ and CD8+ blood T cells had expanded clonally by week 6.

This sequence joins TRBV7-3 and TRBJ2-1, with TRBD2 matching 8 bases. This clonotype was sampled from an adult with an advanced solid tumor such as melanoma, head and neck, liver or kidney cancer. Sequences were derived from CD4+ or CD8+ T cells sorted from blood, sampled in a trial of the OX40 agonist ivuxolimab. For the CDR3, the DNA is TGTGCCAGCAGCGTTAAAACTCGAGGGACTAGTGGGGGAGGTGAGCAGTTCTTC. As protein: CASSVKTRGTSGGGEQFF.